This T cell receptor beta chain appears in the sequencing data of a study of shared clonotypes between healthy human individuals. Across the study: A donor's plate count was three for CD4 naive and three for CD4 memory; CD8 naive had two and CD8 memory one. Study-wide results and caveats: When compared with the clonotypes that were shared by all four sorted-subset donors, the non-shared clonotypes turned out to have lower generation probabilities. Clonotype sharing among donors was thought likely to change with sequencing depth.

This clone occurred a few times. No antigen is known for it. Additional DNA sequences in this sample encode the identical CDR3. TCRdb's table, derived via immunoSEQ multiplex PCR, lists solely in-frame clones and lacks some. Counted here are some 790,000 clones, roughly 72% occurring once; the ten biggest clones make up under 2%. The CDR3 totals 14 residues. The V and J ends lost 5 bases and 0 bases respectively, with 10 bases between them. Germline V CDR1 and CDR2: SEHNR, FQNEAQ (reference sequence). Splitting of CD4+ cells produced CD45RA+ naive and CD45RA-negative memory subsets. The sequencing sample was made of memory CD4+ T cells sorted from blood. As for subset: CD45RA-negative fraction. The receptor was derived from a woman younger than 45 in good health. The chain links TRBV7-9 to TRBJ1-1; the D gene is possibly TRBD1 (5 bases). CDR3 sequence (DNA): TGTGCCAGCAGCCCAGGGCCTCTGAACACTGAAGCTTTCTTT. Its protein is CASSPGPLNTEAFF.